This TCR beta chain derives from a study of blood T cell repertoires in COVID-19. Study as a whole: Acute and convalescent COVID-19 specimens originated in the United States, Italy and Spain. The cDNA or gDNA used as material had been derived from T cells, B-cell-depleted T cells, or PBMCs.

CDR1 is LNHDA and CDR2 is SQIVND in the germline V gene (reference sequence). The CDR3 is 16 residues long. The junction had 16 bases not matched to a gene; V was cut back by 7 bases and J by 5 bases. Original data processing: Amplifying reference gene primers gave estimates of nucleated cell counts. Here immunoSEQ multiplex PCR was the method, and the copy in TCRdb shows in-frame clones only, minus some. D and trimming come from the DNA, and the V and J calls and clone size come from that table. The sample consists of hundreds of thousands of clones, 82% of them appearing once. The V and J genes are TRBV19 and TRBJ1-2, with 7 bases aligning to TRBD1. This clonotype was sampled from an elderly woman with acute or convalescent COVID-19. The specimen was peripheral blood. The CDR3 protein is CASTPRAGGLWYGYTF. The CDR3 DNA reads TGTGCCAGTACCCCTCGGGCAGGGGGGTTGTGGTATGGCTACACCTTC.